These 21 T cell receptor beta chains were sequenced from one sample in a study of T-cell reconstitution after alpha-beta-depleted transplantation in children. Preparing the TCRbeta library involved the use of unique molecular identifiers. Each CDR3 protein is one row after TCRdb ran MiXCR on the PCR reads. The data hold a few hundred thousand distinct CDR3 sequences, with around 18% observed a single time. Sequencing used PBMCs from the stem cell graft donor, obtained from the stem cell graft. The receptors stem from a human donor who donated a stem cell graft to a child with acute lymphoblastic leukemia.

This clonotype was observed a handful of times. V gene TRBV6-6 combines with J gene TRBJ1-5; D is unclear. V lost 2 bases and J lost 9, with 11 bases in between. This CDR3 spans 13 amino acids. From germline, CDR1 is MNHNY and CDR2 SVGAGI (reference sequence). The CDR3 DNA sequence: TGTGCCAGCAGTTACGTCAGTTCGCGGCCCCAGCATTTT. It codes for CASSYVSSRPQHF.

This clonotype was observed a few times. Written as DNA, the CDR3 is TGTGCCACCAGCCCCCTGCGGACAGGGAACACTGAAGCTTTCTTT. It encodes CATSPLRTGNTEAFF. This sequence joins TRBV15 and TRBJ1-1, with 7 bases lining up with TRBD1. This CDR3 spans 15 amino acids. CDR1 and CDR2 from the germline V gene are LNHNV and YYDKDF (reference sequence). V lost 5 bases and J lost 1; bases outside the gene matches: 7.

There are a few counts of this clonotype. This chain joins TRBV27 and TRBJ2-7; 7 bases align to TRBD2. The CDR3 is 15 amino acids. The trim removed 4 bases at V and 1 base at J, leaving 7 bases unmatched. CDR1 MNHEY and CDR2 SMNVEV come from the germline V gene (reference sequence). CDR3: CASSSWGSGSYEQYF. The CDR3 DNA is TGTGCCAGCAGTTCGTGGGGTAGCGGGTCCTACGAGCAGTACTTC.

The CDR3 reads CASSLSANWGDTQYF. Here the CDR3 DNA reads TGTGCCAGCAGCTTATCCGCAAATTGGGGGGATACGCAGTATTTT. V gene TRBV7-3 combines with J gene TRBJ2-3; tentatively, D is TRBD1 or TRBD2 (5 bases each). Germline V gene sequence: CDR1 SGHTA, CDR2 FQGTGA. V lost 2 bases and J lost 6, with 15 bases in between. The CDR3 length is 15 residues.

This sequence joins TRBV10-3 and TRBJ2-2; 7 positions match TRBD2. The CDR3 covers 14 residues. Trimming removed 5 bases from V and 2 bases from J; junction bases left unmatched: 2. Germline CDR1 is ENHRY and CDR2 is SYGVKD. As DNA, the CDR3 is TGTGCCATCAGTAGGGACTACAACACCGGGGAGCTGTTTTTT. It codes for CAISRDYNTGELFF.

This chain connects TRBV25-1 to TRBJ2-7; 7 bases fit TRBD1. Germline V lookup: CDR1 MGHDK, CDR2 SYGVNS. V gave up 6 bases and J gave up 8 bases; unmatched junction bases: 4. The CDR3 sequence is 11 residues long. This CDR3 reads CASRGTVKQYF. In DNA, the CDR3 is TGTGCCAGCAGGGGGACAGTCAAGCAGTACTTC.

This clonotype was seen just once. The junction differs from germline at one of its ends, possibly a read error. The chain has TRBV15 and TRBJ1-5, with 9 bases lining up with TRBD1. Germline V gene data show CDR1 as LNHNV and CDR2 as YYDKDF (reference sequence). The CDR3 totals 17 residues. CDR3 in amino acids: CATRRDRGTGYRQPQHF. The CDR3 DNA follows: TGTGCCACCAGAAGAGATAGGGGGACAGGGTATCGTCAGCCCCAGCATTTT.

V is TRBV27 and J is TRBJ2-7; D is ambiguous. Germline lookup yields CDR1 MNHEY and CDR2 SMNVEV (reference sequence). CDR3 length: 14 residues. Trimming removed 2 bases at V and 6 bases at J, with 14 bases between. Here the CDR3 DNA reads TGTGCCAGCAGTTTACGTAACTACGGCGCCGAGCAGTACTTC. This translates into CASSLRNYGAEQYF.

A few counts support this clonotype. This chain's CDR3 is CASSLVYVVGTEAFF. CDR3 in DNA: TGCGCCAGCAGCTTGGTGTATGTGGTTGGGACTGAAGCTTTCTTT. V and J are TRBV5-1 and TRBJ1-1, with no clear D. CDR3 size: 15 residues. Trimming took off 0 bases at V and 5 bases at J, with 14 bases between the two ends. CDR1 is SGHRS, CDR2 YFSETQ, per germline.

The CDR3: CASRSSGGAIVRSPYNEQFF. In DNA, the CDR3 is TGTGCCAGCAGATCCTCAGGGGGGGCTATTGTGCGTTCCCCTTACAATGAGCAGTTCTTC. The chain is built from TRBV28 and TRBJ2-1; D may correspond to TRBD1 or TRBD2 (7 bases each). Trimming took off 6 bases at V and 4 bases at J, with 31 bases between the two ends. The CDR3 runs to 20 residues. Germline V gene lookup returns CDR1 MDHEN and CDR2 SYDVKM.

This clonotype has more than one count but fewer than ten. The V gene is TRBV7-9, the J gene TRBJ1-2; D is ambiguous. This CDR3 comprises 13 residues. Trimming pared 5 bases from V and 0 bases from J, leaving 7 bases between. From germline, CDR1 is SEHNR and CDR2 FQNEAQ (reference sequence). CDR3 region: CASSPEANYGYTF. The CDR3 nucleotides are TGTGCCAGCAGCCCCGAGGCTAACTATGGCTACACCTTC. The full variable domain, completed using reference TRBV7-9 and TRBJ1-2, is DTGVSQNPRHKITKRGQNVTFRCDPISEHNRLYWYRQTLGQGPEFLTYFQNEAQLEKSRLLSDRFSAERPKGSFSTLEIQRTEQGDSAMYLCASSPEANYGYTFGSGTRLTVV.

This clonotype occurred a few times. The gene calls are TRBV15 and TRBJ2-7, with 8 bases identical to TRBD1. The CDR3 length is 16 residues. Germline-derived CDR1 and CDR2 are LNHNV and YYDKDF (reference sequence). V was pared by 4 bases and J by 0 bases, with 8 bases of the junction left unmatched. CDR3 nucleotide sequence: TGTGCCACCAGCATAACGGACAGGGATAGCTCCTACGAGCAGTACTTC. It translates to CATSITDRDSSYEQYF.

In this sample, this clonotype turned up a few times. The V and J genes are TRBV12-3 or TRBV12-4 and TRBJ1-4; no clear D gene. CDR3 length: 15 amino acids. Deletions cut 4 bases from V and 0 bases from J, with 9 bases between. The CDR3 region has the DNA TGTGCCAGCAGTTCCGTCACCACAACTAATGAAAAACTGTTTTTT. This codes for CASSSVTTTNEKLFF.

The chain uses TRBV6-5 and TRBJ2-5, with D perhaps TRBD2 (5 bases). This CDR3 contains 13 residues. V was trimmed by 6 bases and J by 5 bases, leaving 13 bases between them. The germline CDR1 and CDR2 sequences are MNHEY and SVGAGI. CDR3 in amino acids: CASSLTPGETQYF. In DNA form, the CDR3 reads TGTGCCAGCAGCCTTACTCCGGGGGAGACCCAGTACTTC.

This clonotype has more than one count but fewer than ten. The rearrangement links TRBV6-5 to TRBJ1-6; D call uncertain. The CDR3 contains 15 residues. V was shortened by 4 bases and J by 9 bases, with 16 bases between the two germline ends. Germline V gives CDR1 MNHEY, CDR2 SVGAGI. This chain's CDR3 is CASSSTFTLGSPLHF. DNA for the CDR3: TGTGCCAGCAGTTCCACCTTTACACTCGGTTCACCCCTCCACTTT.

This rearrangement joins TRBV19 to TRBJ1-2; D is ambiguous. The CDR3 contains 18 residues. The V end was cut by 6 bases, the J end by 0 bases, with 23 bases between. CDR1 LNHDA and CDR2 SQIVND come from the germline V gene (reference sequence). The DNA of the CDR3 is TGTGCCAGTAGCCTTCCACAGAGCTCTACCGTCCCTAACTATGGCTACACCTTC. It is translated as CASSLPQSSTVPNYGYTF.

This chain connects TRBV7-9 to TRBJ2-7, with 8 bases identical to TRBD2. CDR3 length: 14 residues. V trimming: 5 bases; J trimming: 7 bases; junction bases outside the gene matches: 10. The germline gives CDR1 SEHNR, CDR2 FQNEAQ (reference sequence). DNA for the CDR3: TGTGCCAGCAGCCCAGGGACGAAGCGGGGGGAGCAGTACTTC. It encodes CASSPGTKRGEQYF.

The chain recombines TRBV7-9 with TRBJ2-5, with 12 bases that match TRBD2. The V segment lost 4 bases and the J segment 4 bases; nucleotides outside the gene matches: 7. Germline-derived CDR1 and CDR2 are SEHNR and FQNEAQ (reference sequence). The CDR3 length is 16 residues. CDR3 sequence: CASSSRLAGDGETQYF. For the CDR3, the DNA is TGTGCCAGCAGCTCCAGACTAGCGGGAGACGGAGAGACCCAGTACTTC.

This chain uses TRBV3-1 with TRBJ2-7, with D perhaps TRBD1 or TRBD2 (5 bases each). Deletions cut 4 bases from V and 7 bases from J, with 14 bases between. The V gene's germline CDR1 is LGHDT and CDR2 YNNKEL (reference sequence). The CDR3 extends over 13 amino acids. CDR3 loop: CASSRRDRDEQYF. CDR3 coding DNA: TGTGCCAGCAGCCGAAGGGACCGGGATGAGCAGTACTTC.

This clonotype occurred a few times. The V call is TRBV6-5, the J call TRBJ1-1; D might be TRBD1 (5 bases). The germline CDR1 and CDR2 sequences are MNHEY and SVGAGI. The V end was cut by 8 bases, the J end by 2 bases, with 15 bases between. The CDR3 covers 14 residues. The CDR3 DNA follows: TGTGCCAGCCAAAGGACACACACCAACACTGAAGCTTTCTTT. It is translated as CASQRTHTNTEAFF.

This chain uses TRBV12-3 or TRBV12-4 with TRBJ2-2; a weak D match, TRBD2 (6 bases). V dropped 5 bases and J dropped 1 base, with 11 bases sitting between them. The CDR3 totals 15 residues. The CDR3 loop is CASSRGTRNTGELFF. The CDR3 coding sequence is TGTGCCAGCAGTCGCGGGACTCGGAACACCGGGGAGCTGTTTTTT.